These 26 T cell receptor beta chains share one sample of origin, sequenced in a study of long-term antiretroviral therapy in people with HIV. Investigators performed immunoSEQ version v3.0 at survey level. Clones were read by immunoSEQ multiplex PCR, and TCRdb kept only the in-frame ones, dropping some. The sample lists about 20,000 clones, approximately 80% occurring once. The specimen comprised unsorted PBMCs, sampled 0.5 years before starting antiretroviral therapy. The receptors come from a man between 18 and 29 years old with HIV.

The chain is built from TRBV28 and TRBJ2-7; D is perhaps TRBD2 (6 bases). V was cut by 5 bases and J by 2 bases, with 19 bases left in between. The germline CDR1 and CDR2 sequences are MDHEN and SYDVKM. The CDR3 runs to 16 residues. Written as DNA, the CDR3 is TGTGCCAGCAGTAGACTCCTAAACGGGAGCCCCTACGAGCAGTACTTC. Amino acid sequence: CASSRLLNGSPYEQYF.

The V call is TRBV5-6, the J call TRBJ2-3; D is ambiguous. The germline V gene has CDR1 SGHDT and CDR2 YYEEEE. This CDR3 has 12 amino acids. Trimming pared 3 bases from V and 9 bases from J, leaving 11 bases between. This CDR3 is CASSSGPITQYF. In DNA, the CDR3 is TGTGCCAGCAGCTCGGGCCCGATCACGCAGTATTTT.

This chain joins TRBV5-1 and TRBJ1-1; D is possibly TRBD1 (5 bases). This CDR3 contains 13 residues. Germline V gives CDR1 SGHRS, CDR2 YFSETQ. With 0 bases removed from V and 11 bases from J, the gap between germline ends came to 14 bases. In nucleotides, the CDR3 is TGCGCCAGCAGCTTGGACGGGGGTGTGGCGGCTTTCTTT. Residues: CASSLDGGVAAFF.

This rearrangement joins TRBV12-5 to TRBJ2-7; D possibly corresponds to TRBD2 (6 bases). The germline V gene has CDR1 LGHNT and CDR2 FRNRAP. V was trimmed by 1 base and J by 6 bases, leaving 10 bases between them. The CDR3 runs 13 residues. The CDR3: CASGLGRGTEQYF. CDR3 DNA sequence: TGTGCTAGTGGTTTGGGCCGGGGGACCGAGCAGTACTTC.

The genes are TRBV4-3 and TRBJ1-5; a possible D gene is TRBD1 (6 bases). The CDR3 has 16 residues. Trimming cost V 0 bases and J 6 bases, with 15 bases left between them. CDR1 and CDR2 from the germline V gene are LGHNA and YSLEER. In nucleotides, the CDR3 is TGCGCCAGCAGCCAAGACCTTGGGGGGCGGGGTCAGCCCCAGCATTTT. Encoded protein: CASSQDLGGRGQPQHF.

This sequence joins TRBV6-5 and TRBJ2-7, with D maybe TRBD1 (5 bases). V was cut by 2 bases and J by 0 bases, with 8 bases left in between. CDR1 is MNHEY and CDR2 is SVGAGI in the germline V gene. The CDR3 spans 14 residues. DNA of the CDR3: TGTGCCAGCAGTTACGTACAGGACTCCTACGAGCAGTACTTC. Encoded protein: CASSYVQDSYEQYF.

The chain uses TRBV7-8 and TRBJ2-7, with D maybe TRBD1 (5 bases). Germline-derived CDR1 and CDR2 are SGHVS and FQNEAQ. CDR3 size: 14 residues. V gave up 3 bases and J gave up 1 base, with 10 bases separating them. The CDR3 DNA reads as TGTGCCAGCAGCTTTCAGGGAATTTCCTACGAGCAGTACTTC. This encodes CASSFQGISYEQYF.

This clone was picked up one time. The chain has TRBV12-5 and TRBJ2-1; 9 nucleotides line up with TRBD1. Germline loops: CDR1 LGHNT, CDR2 FRNRAP. The ends lost 3 bases at V and 13 bases at J; junction bases unmatched: 1. CDR3 length equals 11 residues. The CDR3 sequence is CASGLTGGQFF. In DNA, the CDR3 is TGTGCTAGTGGTTTAACAGGGGGCCAGTTCTTC.

The CDR3 is CATGPDYGYTF. DNA for the CDR3: TGTGCCACCGGACCCGACTATGGCTACACCTTC. The chain is built from TRBV27 and TRBJ1-2; D is uncertain. The CDR3 is 11 amino acids. V was shortened by 10 bases and J by 3 bases, with 9 bases between the two germline ends. The germline V gene encodes CDR1 MNHEY and CDR2 SMNVEV (reference sequence).

CDR3 coding DNA: TGTGCCAGCAGCTTGGGGACAGCCAGCTGGTCCAAAAACATTCAGTACTTC. Amino acids: CASSLGTASWSKNIQYF. V is TRBV5-8 and J is TRBJ2-4, with D maybe TRBD1 (6 bases). The CDR3 totals 17 residues. V dropped 0 bases and J dropped 2 bases, with 15 bases sitting between them. Germline loops: CDR1 SGHTS, CDR2 YDEGEE.

Turning to this clone: The same CDR3 can be traced to other DNA sequences in this sample. CDR3 sequence reads: CSVRTGSSYEQYF. DNA of the CDR3: TGCAGCGTTCGCACAGGGAGCTCCTACGAGCAGTACTTC. This chain uses TRBV29-1 with TRBJ2-7, with D possibly matching TRBD1 (6 bases). With 5 bases removed from V and 0 bases from J, the gap between germline ends came to 11 bases. The CDR3 is made up of 13 amino acids. Looked up from germline, CDR1 is SQVTM and CDR2 is ANQGSEA.

The V call is TRBV9, the J call TRBJ2-5; tentative D call: TRBD2 (6 bases). The CDR3 totals 14 residues. CDR1 SGDLS and CDR2 YYNGEE come from the germline V gene. V lost 4 bases and J 4 bases, leaving 14 bases between the germline ends. Here the CDR3 reads CASSLAPGGETQYF. DNA of the CDR3: TGTGCCAGCAGCCTAGCTCCCGGGGGAGAGACCCAGTACTTC.

For this clone: Sequence at one end of the junction differs from germline and may be a read error. The chain combines TRBV29-1 with TRBJ1-1; D is unresolved. Germline CDR1 reads SQVTM; CDR2 reads ANQGSEA. The length of the CDR3 is 13 residues. This CDR3 reads CSVERRQNAEAFF. The CDR3 nucleotides read TGCAGCGTTGAAAGGCGGCAGAACGCTGAAGCTTTCTTT.

V gene TRBV20-1 combines with J gene TRBJ2-7; no reliable D call. There are 10 residues in the CDR3. From germline, CDR1 is DFQATT and CDR2 SNEGSKA (reference sequence). The V gene lost 5 bases and the J gene lost 5 bases, with 7 bases spanning the gap. CDR3 region: CSALLHEQYF. In DNA, the CDR3 is TGCAGTGCTCTCCTTCACGAGCAGTACTTC.

The J gene is TRBJ2-7, the V gene TRBV10-3, with 8 nucleotides matching TRBD1. Germline CDR1 and CDR2: ENHRY and SYGVKD. J lost 5 bases, V lost 3 bases, and 18 bases had no gene match. CDR3 length: 18 amino acids. The CDR3 DNA follows: TGTGCCATCAGTGACACTTGGACAGGGCCCCTTCCCCTCCACGAGCAGTACTTC. As protein: CAISDTWTGPLPLHEQYF.

The chain employs TRBV19 and TRBJ1-5; maybe TRBD1 (6 bases). This CDR3 comprises 15 residues. V was pared by 1 base and J by 1 base, with 8 bases between. Germline-derived CDR1 and CDR2 are LNHDA and SQIVND (reference sequence). The CDR3 spells CASSIGGGSNQPQHF. Here the CDR3 DNA reads TGTGCCAGTAGTATAGGAGGGGGAAGCAATCAGCCCCAGCATTTT.

The CDR3 loop is CATSRGTGAVDGNTIYF. The CDR3, as DNA: TGTGCCACCAGCAGGGGGACAGGGGCGGTGGATGGAAACACCATATATTTT. The J gene is TRBJ1-3, the V gene TRBV15; TRBD1 aligns across 10 bases. The CDR3 is 17 residues long. From germline, CDR1 is LNHNV and CDR2 YYDKDF (reference sequence). The ends lost 3 bases at V and 3 bases at J; junction bases unmatched: 8.

The chain employs TRBV28 and TRBJ2-7; D remains ambiguous. The CDR3 contains 16 residues. The germline gives CDR1 MDHEN, CDR2 SYDVKM. V was trimmed by 5 bases and J by 2 bases, leaving 19 bases between them. The CDR3: CASSPLGDLIPYEQYF. CDR3 DNA: TGTGCCAGCAGTCCGCTTGGCGACCTGATCCCCTACGAGCAGTACTTC.

This clone turned up a few times. The V call is TRBV5-1, the J call TRBJ2-7; D could derive from TRBD1 or TRBD2 (5 bases each). V lost 4 bases and J lost 7, with 21 bases in between. The CDR3 spans 15 residues. Germline CDR1 is SGHRS and CDR2 is YFSETQ. This chain's CDR3 is CASSAVGDGPLEQYF. The CDR3 nucleotides read TGCGCCAGCAGCGCGGTGGGGGACGGACCATTGGAGCAGTACTTC. Filled out from reference TRBV5-1 and TRBJ2-7, the complete variable domain reads KAGVTQTPRYLIKTRGQQVTLSCSPISGHRSVSWYQQTPGQGLQFLFEYFSETQRNKGNFPGRFSGRQFSNSRSEMNVSTLELGDSALYLCASSAVGDGPLEQYFGPGTRLTVT.

The J gene is TRBJ1-2, the V gene TRBV9; D may be TRBD1 (5 bases). Trimming left V 3 bases short and J 2 bases short, with 20 bases between. Germline values: CDR1 SGDLS, CDR2 YYNGEE. CDR3 size: 17 residues. CDR3 DNA: TGTGCCAGCAGCGCTCAGATGGACATACGGGGAAACTATGGCTACACCTTC. This gives the protein CASSAQMDIRGNYGYTF.

The chain has TRBV9 and TRBJ2-1; TRBD2 aligns across 15 bases. The CDR3 extends over 15 amino acids. V shed 4 bases and J 7 bases; nucleotides not matched to a gene: 3. The V gene's germline CDR1 is SGDLS and CDR2 YYNGEE. DNA of the CDR3: TGTGCCAGCAGCCTGGGGACTAGCGGGGGGAATGAGCAGTTCTTC. Protein: CASSLGTSGGNEQFF. Full variable domain (remainder filled in from reference TRBV9 and TRBJ2-1): DSGVTQTPKHLITATGQRVTLRCSPRSGDLSVYWYQQSLDQGLQFLIQYYNGEERAKGNILERFSAQQFPDLHSELNLSSLELGDSALYFCASSLGTSGGNEQFFGPGTRLTVL.

The genes are TRBV15 and TRBJ1-1, with a weak D call TRBD1 (5 bases). Germline CDR1 reads LNHNV; CDR2 reads YYDKDF (reference sequence). The CDR3 contains 14 residues. V gave up 3 bases and J gave up 6 bases, with 14 bases separating them. The CDR3 coding sequence is TGTGCCACCAGCAGTGGATGGGCGGGGGCTGAAGCTTTCTTT. This translates into CATSSGWAGAEAFF.

This chain joins TRBV5-1 and TRBJ1-4, with 7 nucleotides matching TRBD1. The germline V gene has CDR1 SGHRS and CDR2 YFSETQ. The CDR3 is made up of 15 amino acids. V gave up 0 bases and J gave up 8 bases; unmatched junction bases: 7. The CDR3, as DNA: TGCGCCAGCAGCTTGGCCGACAGGGCTGGAGAAAAACTGTTTTTT. Its protein is CASSLADRAGEKLFF.

This clone appeared a few times. The chain links TRBV28 to TRBJ1-1; 9 bases are shared with TRBD1. In germline, CDR1 is MDHEN, CDR2 SYDVKM. Germline trimming cut 4 bases from V and 10 bases from J; bases unmatched to any gene: 10. CDR3 length: 14 amino acids. The CDR3 loop is CASSSGGQGRSAFF. The CDR3, as DNA: TGTGCCAGCAGTTCGGGCGGACAGGGGAGATCAGCTTTCTTT.

The chain combines TRBV19 with TRBJ2-7, with 14 bases fitting TRBD2. This CDR3 spans 16 amino acids. Germline values: CDR1 LNHDA, CDR2 SQIVND (reference sequence). The V and J ends lost 5 bases and 0 bases, in that order; junction bases with no gene match: 3. CDR3 sequence reads: CASSVGLAGDSYEQYF. The CDR3 nucleotides read TGTGCCAGTAGTGTGGGACTAGCGGGGGACTCCTACGAGCAGTACTTC. The full variable domain, rest sourced from reference TRBV19 and TRBJ2-7, is DGGITQSPKYLFRKEGQNVTLSCEQNLNHDAMYWYRQDPGQGLRLIYYSQIVNDFQKGDIAEGYSVSREKKESFPLTVTSAQKNPTAFYLCASSVGLAGDSYEQYFGPGTRLTVT.

This clone appeared a few times. The chain employs TRBV6-4 and TRBJ1-6, with a possible D match to TRBD1 (5 bases). The CDR3 length is 15 residues. Per germline, CDR1 MRHNA and CDR2 SNTAGT. With 0 bases removed from V and 8 bases from J, the gap between germline ends came to 11 bases. Written as DNA, the CDR3 is TGTGCCAGCAGTGACTCGGGAGGGGCCCATTCACCCCTCCACTTT. Translation: CASSDSGGAHSPLHF.